This T cell receptor (beta chain) was recorded in a study of blood T cell dynamics during melanoma immunotherapy. Noted time point: week 3, after first cycle of checkpoint inhibitor. Apart from a couple of fast progressors, RECIST 1.1 response was judged 12 weeks post-infusion. Patients had no prior systemic cancer treatment, immunosuppressants or other active cancers. This CDR3 has 15 amino acids. The germline V gene has CDR1 MNHNS and CDR2 SASEGT. Between the trimmed V and J ends, which lost 1 base and 2 bases, there was a span of 12 bases. The assay received all extracted DNA from sorted CD8+ subsets. TCRdb keeps only in-frame clones here, not all; method: immunoSEQ multiplex PCR. Of about 3,500 clones listed, about 95% were seen once; the top ten hold roughly 0.46%.

This chain connects TRBV6-1 to TRBJ2-7; D remains ambiguous. The starting material was effector memory CD8+ T cells from blood, obtained from a patient treated with checkpoint blockade. The sequence came from a human donor with melanoma. CDR3 sequence: CASSEGGGHTYEQYF. The CDR3 DNA follows: TGTGCCAGCAGTGAAGGGGGTGGCCATACCTACGAGCAGTACTTC.